The 2 T cell receptor beta chains below all came from one sample that was sequenced in a study of blood T cell repertoires in COVID-19. Profiling relied on immunoSEQ multiplex PCR, and the TCRdb table lists in-frame clones only, not all of them. This sample carries 150,000 to 200,000 clones, just over 85% of them seen once, and the ten largest clones take about 9.7%. The sample taken for sequencing was peripheral blood. Source of these receptors: a man between 45 and 60 years old with active or convalescent COVID-19.

The J gene is TRBJ2-7, the V gene TRBV3-1 (or the pseudogene TRBV3-2); 7 bases are shared with TRBD2. Trimming at V came to 0 bases and at J to 5 bases, leaving 10 bases not matched to a gene. The CDR3 totals 16 residues. The germline V gene encodes CDR1 LGHDT and CDR2 YNNKEL (reference sequence). The CDR3, as DNA: TGTGCCAGCAGCCAAGATCCTAGCGGATCTTGGAACGAGCAGTACTTC. Its translation: CASSQDPSGSWNEQYF.

The chain employs TRBV2 and TRBJ2-5; a weak D match, TRBD1 (5 bases). Germline assignment: CDR1 SNHLY and CDR2 FYNNEI. This CDR3 comprises 13 residues. V was trimmed by 6 bases and J by 5 bases, leaving 13 bases between them. The CDR3 coding sequence is TGTGCCAGCAGCATCAGGGATGGGGAGACCCAGTACTTC. This translates into CASSIRDGETQYF.